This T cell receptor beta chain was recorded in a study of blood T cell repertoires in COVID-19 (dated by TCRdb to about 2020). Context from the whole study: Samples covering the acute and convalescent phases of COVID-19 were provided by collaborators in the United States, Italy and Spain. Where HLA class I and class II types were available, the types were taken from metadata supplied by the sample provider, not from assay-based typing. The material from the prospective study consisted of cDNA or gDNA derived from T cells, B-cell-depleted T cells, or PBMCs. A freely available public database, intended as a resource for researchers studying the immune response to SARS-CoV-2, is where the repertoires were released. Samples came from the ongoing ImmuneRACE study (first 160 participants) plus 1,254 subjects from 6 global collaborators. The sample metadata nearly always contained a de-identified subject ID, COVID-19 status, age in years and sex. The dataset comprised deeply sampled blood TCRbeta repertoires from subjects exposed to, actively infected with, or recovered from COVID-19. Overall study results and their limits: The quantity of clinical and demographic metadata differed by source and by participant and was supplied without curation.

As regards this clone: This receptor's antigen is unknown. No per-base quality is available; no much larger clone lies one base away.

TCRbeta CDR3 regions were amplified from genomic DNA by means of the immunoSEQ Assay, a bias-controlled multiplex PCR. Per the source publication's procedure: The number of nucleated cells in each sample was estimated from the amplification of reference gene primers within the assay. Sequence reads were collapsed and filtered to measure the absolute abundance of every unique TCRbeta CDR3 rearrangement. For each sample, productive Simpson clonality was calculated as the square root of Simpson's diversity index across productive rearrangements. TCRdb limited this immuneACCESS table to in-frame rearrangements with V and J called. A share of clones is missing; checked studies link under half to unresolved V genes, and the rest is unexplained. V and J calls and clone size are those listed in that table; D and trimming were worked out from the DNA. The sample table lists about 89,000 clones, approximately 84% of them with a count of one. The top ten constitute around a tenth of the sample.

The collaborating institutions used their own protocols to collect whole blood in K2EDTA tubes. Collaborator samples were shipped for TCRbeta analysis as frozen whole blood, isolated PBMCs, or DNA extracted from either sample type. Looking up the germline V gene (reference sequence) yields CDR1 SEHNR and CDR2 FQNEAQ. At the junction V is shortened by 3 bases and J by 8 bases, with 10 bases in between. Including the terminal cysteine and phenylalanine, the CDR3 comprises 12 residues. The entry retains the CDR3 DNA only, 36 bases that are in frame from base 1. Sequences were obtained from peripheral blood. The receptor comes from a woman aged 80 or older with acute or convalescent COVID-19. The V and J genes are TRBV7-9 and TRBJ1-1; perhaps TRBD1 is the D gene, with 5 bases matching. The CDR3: CASSFAGGEAFF. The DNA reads TGTGCCAGCAGCTTCGCCGGGGGAGAAGCTTTCTTT.